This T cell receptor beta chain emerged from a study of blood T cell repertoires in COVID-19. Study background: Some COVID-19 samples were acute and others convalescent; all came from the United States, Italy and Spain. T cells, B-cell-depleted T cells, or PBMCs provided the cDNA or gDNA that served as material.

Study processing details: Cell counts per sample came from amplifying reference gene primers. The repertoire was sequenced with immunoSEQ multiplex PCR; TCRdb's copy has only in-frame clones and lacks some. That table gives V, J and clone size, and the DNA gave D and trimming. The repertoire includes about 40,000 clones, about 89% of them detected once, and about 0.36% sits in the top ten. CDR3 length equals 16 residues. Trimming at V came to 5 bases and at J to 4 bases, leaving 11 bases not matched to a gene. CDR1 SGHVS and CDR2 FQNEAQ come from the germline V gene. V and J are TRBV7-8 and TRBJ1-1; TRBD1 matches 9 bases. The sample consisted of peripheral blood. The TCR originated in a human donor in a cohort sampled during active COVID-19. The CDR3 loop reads CASSPSRTGASTEAFF. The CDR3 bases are TGTGCCAGCAGCCCGAGTCGGACAGGGGCTAGCACTGAAGCTTTCTTT.